What follows are 30 T cell receptor beta chains derived from one specimen sequenced in a study of early stage breast cancer tumors. The protocol was immunoSEQ multiplex PCR, while the TCRdb copy is restricted to in-frame clones and leaves out a portion. Among about 69,000 clones, approximately 84% were seen once, and the ten largest hold approximately 4.5%. The sample consisted of blood. Receptors were obtained from a person aged 35-55 years with breast cancer.

The chain carries TRBV2 and TRBJ2-7; D could derive from TRBD1 or TRBD2 (5 bases each). The germline gives CDR1 SNHLY, CDR2 FYNNEI. This CDR3 spans 15 amino acids. V gave up 7 bases and J gave up 0 bases, with 16 bases separating them. CDR3 loop: CASNLRDGNSYEQYF. DNA for the CDR3: TGTGCCAGCAATCTCCGGGACGGGAACTCCTACGAGCAGTACTTC.

The chain couples TRBV6-1 to TRBJ1-4, with D perhaps TRBD1 (5 bases). Trimming pared 1 base from V and 4 bases from J, leaving 10 bases between. The germline CDR1 and CDR2 sequences are MNHNS and SASEGT. The CDR3 contains 15 residues. CDR3 residues: CASSEEAGHNEKLFF. CDR3 nucleotides: TGTGCCAGCAGTGAAGAGGCAGGGCATAATGAAAAACTGTTTTTT.

This clone was detected once. This sequence joins TRBV2 and TRBJ1-5; 9 bases match TRBD1. Germline trimming cut 6 bases from V and 6 bases from J; bases unmatched to any gene: 3. The CDR3 totals 13 residues. Germline V gives CDR1 SNHLY, CDR2 FYNNEI. This CDR3 reads CASRGQGAQPQHF. As DNA, the CDR3 is TGTGCCAGCAGGGGACAGGGAGCTCAGCCCCAGCATTTT.

This rearrangement joins TRBV5-5 to TRBJ1-2; D is perhaps TRBD1 (5 bases). Germline V gives CDR1 SGHKS, CDR2 YYEKEE (reference sequence). This CDR3 has 13 amino acids. The V and J ends lost 4 bases and 4 bases respectively, with 11 bases between them. The CDR3 region has the DNA TGTGCCAGCAGCGCAATTGACAGCTATGGCTACACCTTC. Residues: CASSAIDSYGYTF.

The chain has TRBV28 and TRBJ1-2; maybe TRBD1 (6 bases). Germline-derived CDR1 and CDR2 are MDHEN and SYDVKM. CDR3 length equals 14 residues. The V end lost 6 bases, the J end lost 4 bases, and 15 bases lay between the germline ends. The CDR3 here is CASSQIDRSYGYTF. The CDR3 region has the DNA TGTGCCAGCAGCCAGATAGACAGGTCCTATGGCTACACCTTC.

The chain employs TRBV6-5 and TRBJ1-5, with 8 bases identical to TRBD1. Losses at the gene ends were 5 bases for V and 1 base for J; bases not matched to a gene: 4. CDR1 and CDR2 (germline): MNHEY, SVGAGI. This CDR3 region has 15 residues. CDR3 amino acids: CASSPDRGSNQPQHF. The DNA for the CDR3 is TGTGCCAGCAGTCCCGACAGGGGCAGCAATCAGCCCCAGCATTTT.

J is TRBJ2-2 and V is TRBV15, with 7 bases fitting TRBD1. The germline CDR1 and CDR2 sequences are LNHNV and YYDKDF (reference sequence). The J segment lost 3 bases and the V segment lost 4 bases, leaving 5 bases of the junction unmatched. The CDR3 extends over 15 amino acids. CDR3 loop: CATSNRDRYTGELFF. For the CDR3, the DNA is TGTGCCACCAGCAACCGGGACAGATACACCGGGGAGCTGTTTTTT.

The V call is TRBV5-1, the J call TRBJ2-3; 9 positions agree with TRBD1. Germline CDR1 SGHRS, CDR2 YFSETQ. This CDR3 is 15 amino acids long. J was trimmed by 0 bases and V by 4 bases; bases with no gene match: 3. The CDR3 sequence: CASSLQGASTDTQYF. CDR3 bases: TGCGCCAGCAGCCTACAGGGGGCGAGCACAGATACGCAGTATTTT.

This clone turned up a few times. This chain connects TRBV19 to TRBJ1-5; 7 positions match TRBD1. CDR1 is LNHDA and CDR2 is SQIVND in the germline V gene (reference sequence). The V gene end was trimmed by 7 bases and the J gene end by 3 bases; junction bases not matched to a gene: 9. The CDR3 extends over 15 amino acids. CDR3 loop: CASTRRTGSNQPQHF. The CDR3 nucleotides read TGTGCCAGTACCCGACGGACAGGTTCCAATCAGCCCCAGCATTTT.

The chain has TRBV7-9 and TRBJ2-7, with 10 positions matching TRBD1. After removal of 7 bases from V and 4 bases from J, the junction contained 7 bases not matched to a gene. Germline V gene lookup returns CDR1 SEHNR and CDR2 FQNEAQ (reference sequence). This CDR3 is built from 14 residues. CDR3 region: CASNPTGGGYEQYF. CDR3 DNA: TGTGCCAGCAATCCGACAGGGGGCGGGTACGAGCAGTACTTC. The variable domain in full, completed from reference TRBV7-9 and TRBJ2-7, reads DTGVSQNPRHKITKRGQNVTFRCDPISEHNRLYWYRQTLGQGPEFLTYFQNEAQLEKSRLLSDRFSAERPKGSFSTLEIQRTEQGDSAMYLCASNPTGGGYEQYFGPGTRLTVT.

The chain carries TRBV10-3 and TRBJ2-3, with 7 positions matching TRBD2. The CDR3 is made up of 17 amino acids. Trimming at V came to 0 bases and at J to 1 base, leaving 7 bases not matched to a gene. Germline V gene data show CDR1 as ENHRY and CDR2 as SYGVKD. The CDR3 DNA sequence: TGTGCCATCAGTGAGTCCGCGGGAGTTTTCGGCACAGATACGCAGTATTTT. The encoded protein is CAISESAGVFGTDTQYF.

This clone has just one count. The V and J genes are TRBV9 and TRBJ2-2; D is ambiguous. V was shortened by 7 bases and J by 5 bases, with 15 bases between the two germline ends. The CDR3 contains 14 residues. In germline, CDR1 is SGDLS, CDR2 YYNGEE. The CDR3 DNA reads TGTGCCAGCTCATCCCTTAGTGAGACCGGGGAGCTGTTTTTT. It codes for CASSSLSETGELFF. The full variable domain, completed using reference TRBV9 and TRBJ2-2, is DSGVTQTPKHLITATGQRVTLRCSPRSGDLSVYWYQQSLDQGLQFLIQYYNGEERAKGNILERFSAQQFPDLHSELNLSSLELGDSALYFCASSSLSETGELFFGEGSRLTVL.

The DNA of the CDR3 is TGTGCCAGCAGCGTCGGGACTAGCGGGAGAAATACGCAGTATTTT. Translated, it gives CASSVGTSGRNTQYF. The chain carries TRBV11-1 and TRBJ2-3; TRBD2 matches 14 bases. Trimming cost V 5 bases and J 7 bases; bases outside gene matches: 5. The germline V gene encodes CDR1 SGHAT and CDR2 FQDESV (reference sequence). CDR3 length: 15 amino acids.

The chain combines TRBV4-1 with TRBJ1-3; D possibly corresponds to TRBD1 (5 bases). CDR1 is MGHRA and CDR2 is YSYEKL in the germline V gene. Trimming cost V 0 bases and J 10 bases, with 10 bases left between them. The CDR3 is 13 residues long. The CDR3 protein is CASSQDQGVTIYF. In nucleotides, the CDR3 is TGCGCCAGCAGCCAAGACCAGGGAGTAACCATATATTTT.

The rearrangement joins TRBV7-9 to TRBJ2-5; D unresolved. The CDR3 loop spans 12 amino acids. Germline-derived CDR1 and CDR2 are SEHNR and FQNEAQ (reference sequence). V was cut by 1 base and J by 7 bases, with 7 bases left in between. The CDR3 bases are TGTGCCAGCAGCTTAGTTTACGGGACCCAGTACTTC. Its translation: CASSLVYGTQYF.

The chain carries TRBV18 and TRBJ1-5, with D perhaps TRBD1 (6 bases). The ends were cut back, 4 bases at V and 6 bases at J, with 10 bases in the middle. Germline loops: CDR1 KGHSH, CDR2 LQKENI. The CDR3 has 13 amino acids. CDR3 protein: CASSLQGSQPQHF. The CDR3 DNA sequence: TGTGCCAGCTCACTACAGGGCTCTCAGCCCCAGCATTTT.

In this sample, this clone turned up a few times. The J gene is TRBJ1-2, the V gene TRBV28, with D possibly TRBD1 on 5 matching bases. Trimming removed 2 bases at V and 3 bases at J, with 10 bases between. Looked up from germline, CDR1 is MDHEN and CDR2 is SYDVKM. This CDR3 is built from 14 residues. CDR3 in amino acids: CASSLRQPYYGYTF. For the CDR3, the DNA is TGTGCCAGCAGTTTAAGACAGCCCTACTATGGCTACACCTTC.

The chain carries TRBV28 and TRBJ1-2, with 8 bases matching TRBD1. Looked up from germline, CDR1 is MDHEN and CDR2 is SYDVKM. The CDR3 totals 15 residues. V lost 5 bases and J lost 5; bases outside the gene matches: 10. CDR3 DNA: TGTGCCAGCAGTCCCTCGACAGGGGCGGGGTATGGCTACACCTTC. Translation gives CASSPSTGAGYGYTF.

The rearrangement links TRBV19 to TRBJ1-2; D ambiguous. The V and J ends lost 4 bases and 8 bases respectively, with 8 bases between them. The CDR3 length is 11 residues. Germline V lookup: CDR1 LNHDA, CDR2 SQIVND (reference sequence). CDR3 DNA sequence: TGTGCCAGTAGTAAAGGCGCCGGCTACACCTTC. As protein: CASSKGAGYTF.

The chain couples TRBV28 to TRBJ1-4, with D perhaps matching TRBD1 (6 bases). From germline, CDR1 is MDHEN and CDR2 SYDVKM. There are 15 residues in the CDR3. With 7 bases removed from V and 10 bases from J, the gap between germline ends came to 22 bases. Written as DNA, the CDR3 is TGTGCCAGCACTACTGCAGGGTGGGACATGGCAAAACTGTTTTTT. Translation gives CASTTAGWDMAKLFF.

Here the CDR3 DNA reads TGTGCCAGCAGCTTGGCGGGACTAGCGGGAGATAATGAGCAGTTCTTC. Amino acid sequence: CASSLAGLAGDNEQFF. This chain uses TRBV5-4 with TRBJ2-1; 14 nucleotides match TRBD2. The CDR3 length is 16 residues. Germline V gene data show CDR1 as SGHNT and CDR2 as YYREEE (reference sequence). Trimming at V came to 0 bases and at J to 7 bases, leaving 3 bases not matched to a gene. Based on the CDR3 plus reference TRBV5-4 and TRBJ2-1, the full variable domain is ETGVTQSPTHLIKTRGQQVTLRCSSQSGHNTVSWYQQALGQGPQFIFQYYREEENGRGNFPPRFSGLQFPNYSSELNVNALELDDSALYLCASSLAGLAGDNEQFFGPGTRLTVL.

This clone was counted a few times. The J gene is TRBJ1-5, the V gene TRBV30; a weak D match, TRBD1 (5 bases). The CDR3 spans 13 residues. Germline V CDR1 and CDR2: GTSNPN, SVGIG (reference sequence). The V end lost 5 bases, the J end lost 0 bases, and 8 bases lay between the germline ends. The CDR3 is CAWDSNSNQPQHF. CDR3 nucleotides: TGTGCCTGGGACAGTAATAGCAATCAGCCCCAGCATTTT.

The chain employs TRBV7-9 and TRBJ2-5; D tentatively reads TRBD1 or TRBD2 (5 bases each). V lost 3 bases and J 4 bases, leaving 18 bases between the germline ends. Germline lookup yields CDR1 SEHNR and CDR2 FQNEAQ (reference sequence). The CDR3 loop spans 16 amino acids. The CDR3 DNA reads as TGTGCCAGCAGCTTCCGGGACCCGCTTGCTAGAGAGACCCAGTACTTC. Its protein product is CASSFRDPLARETQYF.

The chain couples TRBV5-5 to TRBJ2-1, with 7 bases matching TRBD2. The germline gives CDR1 SGHKS, CDR2 YYEKEE (reference sequence). CDR3 size: 16 residues. V lost 1 base, J lost 7 bases, and 11 bases stayed unmatched. Written as DNA, the CDR3 is TGTGCCAGCAGCTTGTTGACTAGCCAGATAGGAAATGAGCAGTTCTTC. It codes for CASSLLTSQIGNEQFF.

This sequence joins TRBV5-8 and TRBJ2-7; weak D call: TRBD2 (5 bases). Germline V CDR1 and CDR2: SGHTS, YDEGEE. Trimming pared 0 bases from V and 0 bases from J, leaving 10 bases between. The CDR3 has 15 amino acids. This CDR3 is CASSLGRASSYEQYF. CDR3 DNA sequence: TGTGCCAGCAGCTTGGGGCGGGCCTCCTCCTACGAGCAGTACTTC.

The gene calls are TRBV6-5 and TRBJ1-2, with 11 bases aligning to TRBD1. Germline CDR1 and CDR2: MNHEY and SVGAGI. The V and J ends lost 2 bases and 2 bases, in that order; junction bases with no gene match: 4. The CDR3 totals 16 residues. CDR3 DNA sequence: TGTGCCAGCAGTTACGTACGGACAGGGGGCAACTATGGCTACACCTTC. It is translated as CASSYVRTGGNYGYTF.

V gene TRBV28 combines with J gene TRBJ1-3; unclear D gene. CDR3 length: 15 residues. V was pared by 5 bases and J by 0 bases, with 11 bases between. Germline lookup yields CDR1 MDHEN and CDR2 SYDVKM. CDR3 sequence (DNA): TGTGCCAGCAGTCTCGGACCTTTCTCTGGAAACACCATATATTTT. It specifies CASSLGPFSGNTIYF.

Concerning this clone: Distinct nucleotide sequences in the sample also encode this CDR3. The chain has TRBV5-1 and TRBJ1-2; D is unresolved. V lost 4 bases, J lost 2 bases, and 15 bases lay in between. The CDR3 runs to 15 residues. Germline values: CDR1 SGHRS, CDR2 YFSETQ. As DNA, the CDR3 is TGCGCCAGCAGCCCACAGACGGGCGAGAACTATGGCTACACCTTC. Its protein is CASSPQTGENYGYTF.

V is TRBV19 and J is TRBJ2-5; D might be TRBD1 (8 bases). CDR3 length: 13 residues. The germline V gene has CDR1 LNHDA and CDR2 SQIVND (reference sequence). Trimming left V 5 bases short and J 13 bases short, with 20 bases between. The CDR3 region has the DNA TGTGCCAGTAGTGAACAGGGGGAGGGGATGTGGTACTTC. Residues: CASSEQGEGMWYF.

V usage is TRBV28 and J usage is TRBJ1-1; the D is unclear. The V gene's germline CDR1 is MDHEN and CDR2 SYDVKM. The CDR3 spans 14 residues. Deletions cut 2 bases from V and 6 bases from J, with 13 bases between. CDR3 bases: TGTGCCAGCAGTTTAGAGGGAGCGGGCGCTGAAGCTTTCTTT. It codes for CASSLEGAGAEAFF.